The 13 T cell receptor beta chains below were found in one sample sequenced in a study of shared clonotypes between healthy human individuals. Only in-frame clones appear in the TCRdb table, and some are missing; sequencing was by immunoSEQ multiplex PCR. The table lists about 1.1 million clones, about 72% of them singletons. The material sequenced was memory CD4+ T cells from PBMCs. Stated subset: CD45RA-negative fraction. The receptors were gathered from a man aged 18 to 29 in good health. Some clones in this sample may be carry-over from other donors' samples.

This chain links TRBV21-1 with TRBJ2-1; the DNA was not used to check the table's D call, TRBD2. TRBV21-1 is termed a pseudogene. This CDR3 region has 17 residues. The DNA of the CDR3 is TGTGCCAGCAGCAACCCAGGACTAACCAGCTCCTACAATGAGCAGTTCTTC. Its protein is CASSNPGLTSSYNEQFF.

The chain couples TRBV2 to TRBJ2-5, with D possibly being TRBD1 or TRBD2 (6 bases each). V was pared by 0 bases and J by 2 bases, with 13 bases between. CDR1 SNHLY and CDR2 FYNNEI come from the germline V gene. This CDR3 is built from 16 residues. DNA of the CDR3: TGTGCCAGCAGTGAAGCCCGGGGGCAGGGACAAGAGACCCAGTACTTC. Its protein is CASSEARGQGQETQYF.

The CDR3 bases are TGTGCCAGCAAGGAGACAGGTAGCGGCACTGAAGCTTTCTTT. Encoded protein: CASKETGSGTEAFF. J is TRBJ1-1 and V is TRBV2; D possibly corresponds to TRBD1 (6 bases). Germline CDR1 is SNHLY and CDR2 is FYNNEI. V was trimmed by 7 bases and J by 4 bases, leaving 16 bases between them. This CDR3 spans 14 amino acids.

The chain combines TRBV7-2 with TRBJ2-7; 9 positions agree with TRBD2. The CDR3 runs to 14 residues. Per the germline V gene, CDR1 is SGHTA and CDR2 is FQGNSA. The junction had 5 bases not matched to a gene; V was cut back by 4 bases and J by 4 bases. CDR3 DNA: TGTGCCAGCAGCTCTGTGACTAGCGGATACGAGCAGTACTTC. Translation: CASSSVTSGYEQYF.

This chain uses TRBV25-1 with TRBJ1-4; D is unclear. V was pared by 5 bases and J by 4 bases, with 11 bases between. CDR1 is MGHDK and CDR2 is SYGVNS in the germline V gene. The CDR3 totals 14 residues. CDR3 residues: CASSRPGLNEKLFF. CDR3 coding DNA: TGTGCCAGCAGTAGACCGGGTCTTAATGAAAAACTGTTTTTT.

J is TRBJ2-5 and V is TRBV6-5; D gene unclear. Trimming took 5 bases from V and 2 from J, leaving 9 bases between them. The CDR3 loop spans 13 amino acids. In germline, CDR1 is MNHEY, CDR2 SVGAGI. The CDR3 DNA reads TGTGCCAGCAGTAGTGCCCGACAAGAGACCCAGTACTTC. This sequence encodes CASSSARQETQYF.

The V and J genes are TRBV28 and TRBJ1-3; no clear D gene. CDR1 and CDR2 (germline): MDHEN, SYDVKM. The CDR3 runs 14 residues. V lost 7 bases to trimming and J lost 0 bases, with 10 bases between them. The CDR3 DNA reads TGTGCCAGCACCCGTAGGAGCTCTGGAAACACCATATATTTT. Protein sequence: CASTRRSSGNTIYF.

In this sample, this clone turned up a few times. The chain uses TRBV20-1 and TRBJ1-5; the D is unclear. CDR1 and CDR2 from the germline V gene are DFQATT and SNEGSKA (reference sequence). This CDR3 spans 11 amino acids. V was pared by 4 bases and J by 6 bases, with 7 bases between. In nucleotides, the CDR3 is TGCAGTGCTACGCCCGGTCAGCCCCAGCATTTT. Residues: CSATPGQPQHF.

CDR3: CASSKQSHYGYTF. The CDR3 nucleotides read TGTGCCAGCAGTAAACAGAGCCATTATGGCTACACCTTC. V is TRBV6-5 and J is TRBJ1-2; no firm D call. Germline values: CDR1 MNHEY, CDR2 SVGAGI. There are 13 residues in the CDR3. V dropped 5 bases and J dropped 5 bases, with 12 bases sitting between them.

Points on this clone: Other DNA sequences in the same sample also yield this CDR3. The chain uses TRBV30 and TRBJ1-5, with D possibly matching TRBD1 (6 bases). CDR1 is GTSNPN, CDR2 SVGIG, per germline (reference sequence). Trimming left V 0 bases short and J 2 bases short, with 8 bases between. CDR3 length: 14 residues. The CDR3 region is CAWSVPGGNQPQHF. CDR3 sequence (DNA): TGTGCCTGGAGTGTACCAGGGGGCAATCAGCCCCAGCATTTT. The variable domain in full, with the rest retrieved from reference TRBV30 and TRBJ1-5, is SQTIHQWPATLVQPVGSPLSLECTVEGTSNPNLYWYRQAAGRGLQLLFYSVGIGQISSEVPQNLSASRPQDRQFILSSKKLLLSDSGFYLCAWSVPGGNQPQHFGDGTRLSIL.

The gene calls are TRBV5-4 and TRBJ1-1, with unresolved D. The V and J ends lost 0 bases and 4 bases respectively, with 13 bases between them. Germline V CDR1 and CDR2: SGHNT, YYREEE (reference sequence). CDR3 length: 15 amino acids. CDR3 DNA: TGTGCCAGCAGCTTGGGAGGGCTCTGGGGCACTGAAGCTTTCTTT. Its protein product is CASSLGGLWGTEAFF.

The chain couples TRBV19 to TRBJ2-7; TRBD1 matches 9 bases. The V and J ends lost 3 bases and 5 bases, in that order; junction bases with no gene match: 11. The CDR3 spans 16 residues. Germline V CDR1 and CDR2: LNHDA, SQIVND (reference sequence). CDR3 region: CASSMGGGQGVHEQYF. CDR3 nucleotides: TGTGCCAGTAGTATGGGAGGGGGACAGGGAGTCCACGAGCAGTACTTC.

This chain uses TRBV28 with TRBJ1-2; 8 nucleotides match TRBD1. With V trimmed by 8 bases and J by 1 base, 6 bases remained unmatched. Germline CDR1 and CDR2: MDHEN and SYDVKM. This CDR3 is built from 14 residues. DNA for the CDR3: TGTGCCAGCGCCGGGACAGGAGGTAACTATGGCTACACCTTC. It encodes CASAGTGGNYGYTF.